A selection of T cell receptor beta chains follows, all from one sample in a study of blood T cell repertoires in COVID-19. TCRdb's table, derived via immunoSEQ multiplex PCR, lists solely in-frame clones and lacks some. This table has around 130,000 clones, around nine tenths appearing once. The specimen sequenced was PBMCs or T cells enriched from blood (not recorded which). Source of these receptors: a woman aged 50 to 60 who had recovered from COVID-19. Both conserved end residues are part of each CDR3. The order of the fields is CDR3 length, clone size, V gene, CDR3 protein. Expanded clones get a size class; other rows say once, few or many, or leave the size out.

>15|-|TRBV27
CASSLVLAATGELFF
>14|-|TRBV14
CASSLRPSSYEQYF
>14|-|TRBV5-4
CASSSTDRGTEAFF
>14|-|TRBV10-1
CASSESADNYGYTF
>16|-|TRBV9
CASSVGVGPNTGELFF
>14|-|TRBV19
CASSPGLALNEQFF
>16|-|TRBV19
CASSIPRGGSTDTQYF
>16|-|TRBV10-1
CASSESTGGGSRKLFF
>13|-|TRBV5-5
CASSLGLATEAFF
>14|once|TRBV6-5
CASSPDRGRHEQYF